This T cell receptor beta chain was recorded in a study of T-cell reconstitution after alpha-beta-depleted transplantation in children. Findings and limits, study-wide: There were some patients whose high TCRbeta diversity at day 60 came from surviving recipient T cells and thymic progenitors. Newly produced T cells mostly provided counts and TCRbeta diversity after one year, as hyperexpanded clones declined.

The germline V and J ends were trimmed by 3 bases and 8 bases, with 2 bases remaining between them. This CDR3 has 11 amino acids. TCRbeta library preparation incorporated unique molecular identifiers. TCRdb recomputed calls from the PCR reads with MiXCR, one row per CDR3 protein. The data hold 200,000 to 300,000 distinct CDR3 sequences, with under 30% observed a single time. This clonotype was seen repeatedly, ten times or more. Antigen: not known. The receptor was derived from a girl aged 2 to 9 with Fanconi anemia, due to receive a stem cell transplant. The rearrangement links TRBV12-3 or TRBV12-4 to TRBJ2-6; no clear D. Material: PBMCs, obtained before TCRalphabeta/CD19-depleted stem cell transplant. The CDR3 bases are TGTGCCAGCAGTTTTCCCAACGTCCTGACTTTC. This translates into CASSFPNVLTF.